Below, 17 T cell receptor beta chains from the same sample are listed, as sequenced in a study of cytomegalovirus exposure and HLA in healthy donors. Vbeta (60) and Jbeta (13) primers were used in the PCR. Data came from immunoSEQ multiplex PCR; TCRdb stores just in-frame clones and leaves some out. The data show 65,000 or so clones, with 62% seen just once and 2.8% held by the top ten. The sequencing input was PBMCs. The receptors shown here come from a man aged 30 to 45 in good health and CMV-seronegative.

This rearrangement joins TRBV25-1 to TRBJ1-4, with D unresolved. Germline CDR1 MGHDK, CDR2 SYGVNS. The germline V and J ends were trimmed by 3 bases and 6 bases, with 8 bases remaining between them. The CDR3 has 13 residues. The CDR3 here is CASSDPFDEKLFF. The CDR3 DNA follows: TGTGCCAGCAGTGATCCCTTTGATGAAAAACTGTTTTTT.

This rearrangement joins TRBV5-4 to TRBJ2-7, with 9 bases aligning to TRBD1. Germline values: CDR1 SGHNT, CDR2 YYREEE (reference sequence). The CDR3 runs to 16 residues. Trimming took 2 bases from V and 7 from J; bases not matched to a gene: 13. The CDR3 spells CASSLDGTGTFQEQYF. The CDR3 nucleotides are TGTGCCAGCAGCTTAGATGGGACAGGGACGTTTCAGGAGCAGTACTTC. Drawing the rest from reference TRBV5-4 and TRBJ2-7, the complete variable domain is ETGVTQSPTHLIKTRGQQVTLRCSSQSGHNTVSWYQQALGQGPQFIFQYYREEENGRGNFPPRFSGLQFPNYSSELNVNALELDDSALYLCASSLDGTGTFQEQYFGPGTRLTVT.

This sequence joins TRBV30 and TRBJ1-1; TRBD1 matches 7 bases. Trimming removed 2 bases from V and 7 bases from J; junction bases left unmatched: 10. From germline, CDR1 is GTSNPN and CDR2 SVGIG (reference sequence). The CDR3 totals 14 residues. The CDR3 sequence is CAWSTDREIGEAFF. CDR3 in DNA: TGTGCCTGGAGTACAGACAGGGAAATTGGTGAAGCTTTCTTT. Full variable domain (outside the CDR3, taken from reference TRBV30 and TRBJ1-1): SQTIHQWPATLVQPVGSPLSLECTVEGTSNPNLYWYRQAAGRGLQLLFYSVGIGQISSEVPQNLSASRPQDRQFILSSKKLLLSDSGFYLCAWSTDREIGEAFFGQGTRLTVV.

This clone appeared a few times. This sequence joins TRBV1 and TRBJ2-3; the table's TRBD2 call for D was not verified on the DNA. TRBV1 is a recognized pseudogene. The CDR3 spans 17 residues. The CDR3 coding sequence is TGCACCAGCAGCCAAGTGATTGGCGGGGGGGCACAGGATACGCAGTATTTT. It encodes CTSSQVIGGGAQDTQYF.

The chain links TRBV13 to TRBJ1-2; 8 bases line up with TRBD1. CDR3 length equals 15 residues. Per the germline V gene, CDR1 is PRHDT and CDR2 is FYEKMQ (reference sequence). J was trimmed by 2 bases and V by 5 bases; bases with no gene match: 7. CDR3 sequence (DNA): TGTGCCAGCAGCCAAAGACAGGGGTCAAACTATGGCTACACCTTC. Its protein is CASSQRQGSNYGYTF.

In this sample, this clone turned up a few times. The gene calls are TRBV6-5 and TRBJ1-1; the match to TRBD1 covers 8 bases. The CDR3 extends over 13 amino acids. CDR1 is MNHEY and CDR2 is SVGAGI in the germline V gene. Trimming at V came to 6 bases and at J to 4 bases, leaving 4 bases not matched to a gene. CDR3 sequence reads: CASRRTGRTEAFF. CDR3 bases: TGTGCCAGCAGAAGGACAGGGCGCACTGAAGCTTTCTTT.

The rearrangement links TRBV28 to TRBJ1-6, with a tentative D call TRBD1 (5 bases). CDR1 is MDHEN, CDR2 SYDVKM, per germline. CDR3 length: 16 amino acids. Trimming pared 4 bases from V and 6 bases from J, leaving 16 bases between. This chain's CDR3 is CASSSNGHLSNSPLHF. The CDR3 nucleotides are TGTGCCAGCAGTTCCAACGGACACCTGTCTAATTCACCCCTCCACTTT.

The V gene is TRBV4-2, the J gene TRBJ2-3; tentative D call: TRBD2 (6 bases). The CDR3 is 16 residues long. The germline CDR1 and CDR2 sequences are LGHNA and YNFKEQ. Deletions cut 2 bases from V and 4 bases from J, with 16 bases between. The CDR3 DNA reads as TGTGCCAGCAGCCAACGACCCTACACGGGGGCAGATACGCAGTATTTT. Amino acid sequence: CASSQRPYTGADTQYF.

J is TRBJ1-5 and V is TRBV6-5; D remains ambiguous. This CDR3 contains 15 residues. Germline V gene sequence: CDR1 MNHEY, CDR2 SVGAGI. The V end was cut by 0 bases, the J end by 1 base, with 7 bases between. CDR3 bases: TGTGCCAGCAGTTACTCGCGGCTGAGCAATCAGCCCCAGCATTTT. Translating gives CASSYSRLSNQPQHF.

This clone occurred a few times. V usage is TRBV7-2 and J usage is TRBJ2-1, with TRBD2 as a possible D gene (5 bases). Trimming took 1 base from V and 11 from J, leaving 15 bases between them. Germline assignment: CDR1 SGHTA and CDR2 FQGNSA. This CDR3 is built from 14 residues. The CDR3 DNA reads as TGTGCCAGCAGCTTAGGGGAGCGAGGGTCTAAGCAGTTCTTC. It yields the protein CASSLGERGSKQFF.

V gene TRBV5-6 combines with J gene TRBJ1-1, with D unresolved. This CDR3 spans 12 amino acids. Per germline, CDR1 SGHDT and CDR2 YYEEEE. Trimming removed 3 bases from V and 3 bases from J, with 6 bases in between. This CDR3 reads CASSWEDTEAFF. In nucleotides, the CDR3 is TGTGCCAGCAGCTGGGAGGACACTGAAGCTTTCTTT.

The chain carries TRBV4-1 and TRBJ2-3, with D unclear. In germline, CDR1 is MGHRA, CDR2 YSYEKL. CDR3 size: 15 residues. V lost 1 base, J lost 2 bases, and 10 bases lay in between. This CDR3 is CASSQGLAPTDTQYF. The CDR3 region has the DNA TGCGCCAGCAGCCAAGGGTTAGCCCCCACAGATACGCAGTATTTT.

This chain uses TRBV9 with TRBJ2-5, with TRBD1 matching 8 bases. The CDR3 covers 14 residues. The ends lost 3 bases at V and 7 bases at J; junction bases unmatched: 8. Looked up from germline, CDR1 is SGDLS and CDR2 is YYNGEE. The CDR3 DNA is TGTGCCAGCAGCGCAGGGACAGGTTGGGTGACCCAGTACTTC. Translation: CASSAGTGWVTQYF.

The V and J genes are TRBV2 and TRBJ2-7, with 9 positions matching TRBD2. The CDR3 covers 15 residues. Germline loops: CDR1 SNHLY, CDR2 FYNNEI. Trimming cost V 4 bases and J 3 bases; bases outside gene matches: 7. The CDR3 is CASSGLLAGYYEQYF. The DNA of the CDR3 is TGTGCCAGCAGTGGTCTGCTAGCGGGGTACTACGAGCAGTACTTC.

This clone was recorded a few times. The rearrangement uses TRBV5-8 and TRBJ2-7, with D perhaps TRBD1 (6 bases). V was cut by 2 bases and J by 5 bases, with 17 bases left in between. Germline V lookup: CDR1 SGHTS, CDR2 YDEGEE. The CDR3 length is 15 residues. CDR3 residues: CASSFEGVLSNEQYF. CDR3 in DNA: TGTGCCAGCAGCTTTGAGGGGGTTCTGAGTAACGAGCAGTACTTC.

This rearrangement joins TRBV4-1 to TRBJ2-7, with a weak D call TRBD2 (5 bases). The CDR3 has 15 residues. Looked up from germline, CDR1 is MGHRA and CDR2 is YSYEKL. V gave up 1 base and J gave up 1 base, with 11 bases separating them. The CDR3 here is CASSQGSTGSYEQYF. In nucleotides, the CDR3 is TGCGCCAGCAGCCAAGGGTCCACGGGGTCCTACGAGCAGTACTTC.

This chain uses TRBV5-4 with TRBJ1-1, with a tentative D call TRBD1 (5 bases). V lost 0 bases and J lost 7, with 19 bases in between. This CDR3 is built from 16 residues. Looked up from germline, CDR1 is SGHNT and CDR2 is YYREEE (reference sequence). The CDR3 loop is CASSLDLGGWGDEAFF. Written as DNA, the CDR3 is TGTGCCAGCAGCTTGGATCTCGGGGGATGGGGCGATGAAGCTTTCTTT.